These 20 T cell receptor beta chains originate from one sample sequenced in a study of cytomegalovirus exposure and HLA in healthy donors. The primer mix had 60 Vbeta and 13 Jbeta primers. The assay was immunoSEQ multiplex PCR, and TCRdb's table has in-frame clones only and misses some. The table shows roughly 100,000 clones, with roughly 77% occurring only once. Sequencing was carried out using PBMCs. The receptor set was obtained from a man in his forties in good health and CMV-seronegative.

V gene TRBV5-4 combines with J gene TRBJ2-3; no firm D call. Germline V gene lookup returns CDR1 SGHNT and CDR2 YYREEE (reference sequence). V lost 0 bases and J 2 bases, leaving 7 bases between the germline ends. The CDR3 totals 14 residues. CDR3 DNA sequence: TGTGCCAGCAGCTTGGAACTCGTCACAGATACGCAGTATTTT. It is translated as CASSLELVTDTQYF.

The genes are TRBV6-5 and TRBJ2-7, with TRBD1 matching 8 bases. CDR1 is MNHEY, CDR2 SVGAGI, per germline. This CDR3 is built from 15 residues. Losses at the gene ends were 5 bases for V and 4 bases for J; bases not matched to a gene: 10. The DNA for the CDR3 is TGTGCCAGCAGTCAGGGACAGGCCAGGATATACGAGCAGTACTTC. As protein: CASSQGQARIYEQYF.

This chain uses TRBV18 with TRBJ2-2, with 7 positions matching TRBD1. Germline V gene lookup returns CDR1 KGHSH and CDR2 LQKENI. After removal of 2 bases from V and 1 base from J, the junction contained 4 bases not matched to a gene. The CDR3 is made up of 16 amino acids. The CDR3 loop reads CASSPADRVNTGELFF. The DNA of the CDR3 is TGTGCCAGCTCACCAGCCGACAGGGTGAACACCGGGGAGCTGTTTTTT.

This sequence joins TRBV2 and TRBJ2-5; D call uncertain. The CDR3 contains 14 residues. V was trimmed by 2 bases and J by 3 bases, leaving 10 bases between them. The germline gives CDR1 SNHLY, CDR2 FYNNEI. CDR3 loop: CASSEITVKETQYF. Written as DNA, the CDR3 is TGTGCCAGCAGTGAAATAACAGTAAAAGAGACCCAGTACTTC.

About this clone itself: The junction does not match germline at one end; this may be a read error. The CDR3 DNA sequence: TGTACCAGCAGCTTGTTCCTAGCGGGGGGCTTTACCTACGAGCAGTACTTC. It codes for CTSSLFLAGGFTYEQYF. The V gene is TRBV5-8, the J gene TRBJ2-7; 11 nucleotides agree with TRBD2. The germline gives CDR1 SGHTS, CDR2 YDEGEE. CDR3 length: 17 residues.

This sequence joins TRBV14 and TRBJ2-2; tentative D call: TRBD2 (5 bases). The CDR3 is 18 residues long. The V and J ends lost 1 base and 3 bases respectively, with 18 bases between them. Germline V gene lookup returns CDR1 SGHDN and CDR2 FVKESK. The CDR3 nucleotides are TGTGCCAGCAGCCAAGCGGGAAGGGTCCTCTATGACACCGGGGAGCTGTTTTTT. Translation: CASSQAGRVLYDTGELFF.

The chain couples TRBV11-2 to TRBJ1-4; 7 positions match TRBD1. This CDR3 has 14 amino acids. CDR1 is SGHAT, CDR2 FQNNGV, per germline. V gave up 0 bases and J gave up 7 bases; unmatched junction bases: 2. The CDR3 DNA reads TGTGCCAGCAGCTTAGAATGGGACAGTGAAAAACTGTTTTTT. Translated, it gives CASSLEWDSEKLFF.

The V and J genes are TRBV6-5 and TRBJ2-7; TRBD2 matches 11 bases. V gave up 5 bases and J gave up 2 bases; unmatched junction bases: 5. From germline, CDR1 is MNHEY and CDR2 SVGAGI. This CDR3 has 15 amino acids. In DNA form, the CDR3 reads TGTGCCAGCAGTCAGAGACTAGCGGGGACCTACGAGCAGTACTTC. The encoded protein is CASSQRLAGTYEQYF.

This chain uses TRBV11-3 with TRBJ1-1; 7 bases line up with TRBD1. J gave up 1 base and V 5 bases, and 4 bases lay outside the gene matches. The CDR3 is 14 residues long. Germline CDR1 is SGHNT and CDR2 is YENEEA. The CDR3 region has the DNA TGTGCCAGCAGCCCGGGACAGCCGAACACTGAAGCTTTCTTT. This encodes CASSPGQPNTEAFF.

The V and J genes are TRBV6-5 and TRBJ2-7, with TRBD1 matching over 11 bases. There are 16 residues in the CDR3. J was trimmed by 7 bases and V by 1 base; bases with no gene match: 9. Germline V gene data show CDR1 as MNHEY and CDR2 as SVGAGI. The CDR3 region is CASSYLGGTGGGEQYF. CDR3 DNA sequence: TGTGCCAGCAGTTACTTGGGTGGGACAGGGGGTGGAGAGCAGTACTTC.

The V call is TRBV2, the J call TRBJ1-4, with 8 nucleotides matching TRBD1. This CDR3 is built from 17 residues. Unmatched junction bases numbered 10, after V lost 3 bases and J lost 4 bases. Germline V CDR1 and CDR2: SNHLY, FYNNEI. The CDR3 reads CASSDRGRGRDNEKLFF. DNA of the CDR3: TGTGCCAGCAGTGATAGGGGCAGGGGGCGCGATAATGAAAAACTGTTTTTT. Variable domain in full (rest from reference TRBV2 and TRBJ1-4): EPEVTQTPSHQVTQMGQEVILRCVPISNHLYFYWYRQILGQKVEFLVSFYNNEISEKSEIFDDQFSVERPDGSNFTLKIRSTKLEDSAMYFCASSDRGRGRDNEKLFFGSGTQLSVL.

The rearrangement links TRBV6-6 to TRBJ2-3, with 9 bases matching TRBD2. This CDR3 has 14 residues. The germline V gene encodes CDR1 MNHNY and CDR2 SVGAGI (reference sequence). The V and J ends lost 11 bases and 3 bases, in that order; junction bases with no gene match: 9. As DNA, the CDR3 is TGTGCCGGGGTTCGACTAGCGGAGACAGATACGCAGTATTTT. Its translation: CAGVRLAETDTQYF.

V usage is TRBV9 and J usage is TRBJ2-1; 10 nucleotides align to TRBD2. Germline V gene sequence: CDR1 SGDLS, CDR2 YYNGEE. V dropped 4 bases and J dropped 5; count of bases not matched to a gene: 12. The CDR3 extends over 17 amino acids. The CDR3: CASSHPREAGGHNEQFF. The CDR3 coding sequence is TGTGCCAGCAGCCATCCCCGGGAAGCGGGGGGGCACAATGAGCAGTTCTTC.

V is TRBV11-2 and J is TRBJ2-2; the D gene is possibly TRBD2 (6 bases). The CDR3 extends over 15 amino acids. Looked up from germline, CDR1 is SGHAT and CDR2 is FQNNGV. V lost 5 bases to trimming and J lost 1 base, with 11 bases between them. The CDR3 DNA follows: TGTGCCAGCAGCCAGGTCGGGGGGAACACCGGGGAGCTGTTTTTT. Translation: CASSQVGGNTGELFF.

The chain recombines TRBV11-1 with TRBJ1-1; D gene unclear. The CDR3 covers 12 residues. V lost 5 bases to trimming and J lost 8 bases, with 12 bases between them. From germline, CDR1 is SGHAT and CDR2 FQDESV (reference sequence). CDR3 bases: TGTGCCAGCAGCCCCTCCGGAGGGGAAGCTTTCTTT. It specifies CASSPSGGEAFF.

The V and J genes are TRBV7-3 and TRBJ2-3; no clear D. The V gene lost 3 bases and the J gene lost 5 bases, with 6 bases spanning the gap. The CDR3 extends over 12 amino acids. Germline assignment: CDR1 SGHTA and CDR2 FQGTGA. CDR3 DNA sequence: TGTGCCAGCAGCTTCCCCGGAGATACGCAGTATTTT. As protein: CASSFPGDTQYF.

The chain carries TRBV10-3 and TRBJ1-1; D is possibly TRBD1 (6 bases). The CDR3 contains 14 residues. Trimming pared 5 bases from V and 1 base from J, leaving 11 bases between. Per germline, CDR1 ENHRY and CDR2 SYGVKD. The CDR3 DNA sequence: TGTGCCATCAGTCATCCGGGACAGAACACTGAAGCTTTCTTT. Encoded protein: CAISHPGQNTEAFF.

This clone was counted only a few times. CDR3 loop: CATSRDSGGSNEQFF. CDR3 DNA: TGTGCCACCAGCAGAGATAGCGGGGGGTCCAATGAGCAGTTCTTC. The chain uses TRBV15 and TRBJ2-1; 10 positions agree with TRBD2. Looked up from germline, CDR1 is LNHNV and CDR2 is YYDKDF (reference sequence). The ends lost 0 bases at V and 6 bases at J; junction bases unmatched: 2. This CDR3 spans 15 amino acids.

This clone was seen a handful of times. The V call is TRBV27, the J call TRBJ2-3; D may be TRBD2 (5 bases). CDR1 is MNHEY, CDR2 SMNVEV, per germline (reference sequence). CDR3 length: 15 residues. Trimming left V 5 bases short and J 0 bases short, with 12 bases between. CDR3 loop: CASSLDGVSTDTQYF. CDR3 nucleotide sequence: TGTGCCAGCAGTCTAGACGGGGTTAGCACAGATACGCAGTATTTT.

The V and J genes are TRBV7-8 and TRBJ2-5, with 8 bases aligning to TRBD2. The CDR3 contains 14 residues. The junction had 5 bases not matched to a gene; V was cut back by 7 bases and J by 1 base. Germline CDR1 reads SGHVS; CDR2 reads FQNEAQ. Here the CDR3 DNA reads TGTGCCAGCAACGACGGGGGGGCCCAAGAGACCCAGTACTTC. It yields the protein CASNDGGAQETQYF.